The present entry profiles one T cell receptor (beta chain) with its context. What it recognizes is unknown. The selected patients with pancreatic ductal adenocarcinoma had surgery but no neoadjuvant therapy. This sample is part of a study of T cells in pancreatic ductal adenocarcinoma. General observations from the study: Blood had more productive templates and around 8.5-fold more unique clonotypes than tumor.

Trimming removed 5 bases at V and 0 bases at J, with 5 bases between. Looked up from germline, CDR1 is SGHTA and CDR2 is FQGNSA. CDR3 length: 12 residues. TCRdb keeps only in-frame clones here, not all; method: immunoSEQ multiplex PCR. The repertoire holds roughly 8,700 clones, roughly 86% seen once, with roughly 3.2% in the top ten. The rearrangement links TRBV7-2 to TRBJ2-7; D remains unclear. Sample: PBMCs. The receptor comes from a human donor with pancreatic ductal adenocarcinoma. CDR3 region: CASSPSSYEQYF. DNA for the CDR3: TGTGCCAGCAGCCCGAGCTCCTACGAGCAGTACTTC.